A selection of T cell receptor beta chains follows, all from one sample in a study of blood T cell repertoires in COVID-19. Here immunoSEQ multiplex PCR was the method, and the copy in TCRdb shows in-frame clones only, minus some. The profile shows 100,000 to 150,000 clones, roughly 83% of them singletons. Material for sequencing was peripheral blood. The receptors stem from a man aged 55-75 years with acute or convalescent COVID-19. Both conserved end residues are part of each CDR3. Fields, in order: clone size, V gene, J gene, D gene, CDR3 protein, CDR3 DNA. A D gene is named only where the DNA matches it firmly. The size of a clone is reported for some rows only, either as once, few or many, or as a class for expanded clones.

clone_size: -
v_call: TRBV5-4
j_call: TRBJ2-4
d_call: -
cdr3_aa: CASSLGIQGQAKNIQYF
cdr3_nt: TGTGCCAGCAGCTTGGGTATCCAGGGGCAGGCCAAAAACATTCAGTACTTC

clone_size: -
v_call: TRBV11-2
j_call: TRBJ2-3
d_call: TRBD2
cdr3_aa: CASSLGASGVTDTQYF
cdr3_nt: TGTGCCAGCAGCTTAGGGGCTAGCGGGGTCACAGATACGCAGTATTTT

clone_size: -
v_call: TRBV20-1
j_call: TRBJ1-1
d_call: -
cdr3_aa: CSASVPRGGDWTEAFF
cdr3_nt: TGCAGTGCTAGTGTACCAAGGGGGGGGGATTGGACTGAAGCTTTCTTT

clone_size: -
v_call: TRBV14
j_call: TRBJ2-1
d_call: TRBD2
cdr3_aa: CASSQVGRLAGEQFF
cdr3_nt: TGTGCCAGCAGCCAAGTAGGTCGCCTAGCGGGGGAGCAGTTCTTC

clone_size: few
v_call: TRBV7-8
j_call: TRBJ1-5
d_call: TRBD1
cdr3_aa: CASSKGQANQPQHF
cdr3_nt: TGTGCCAGCAGTAAAGGACAGGCGAATCAGCCCCAGCATTTT

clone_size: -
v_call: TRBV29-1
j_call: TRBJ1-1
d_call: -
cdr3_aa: CSGQKNTEAFF
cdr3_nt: TGCAGCGGACAGAAGAACACTGAAGCTTTCTTT

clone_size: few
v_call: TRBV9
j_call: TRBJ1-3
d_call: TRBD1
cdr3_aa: CASSVQGATSGNTIYF
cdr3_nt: TGTGCCAGCAGCGTTCAGGGGGCTACCTCTGGAAACACCATATATTTT

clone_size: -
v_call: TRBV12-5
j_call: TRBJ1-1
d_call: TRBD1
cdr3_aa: CASTGQGRTEAFF
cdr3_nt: TGTGCTTCGACCGGACAGGGTCGGACTGAAGCTTTCTTT

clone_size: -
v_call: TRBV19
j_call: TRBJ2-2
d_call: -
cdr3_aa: CASSFLGAANTGELFF
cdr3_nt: TGTGCCAGTAGTTTCTTGGGGGCCGCAAACACCGGGGAGCTGTTTTTT

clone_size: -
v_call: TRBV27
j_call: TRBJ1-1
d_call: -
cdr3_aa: CASSFRDTGTEAFF
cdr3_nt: TGTGCCAGCAGTTTCCGGGACACGGGAACTGAAGCTTTCTTT

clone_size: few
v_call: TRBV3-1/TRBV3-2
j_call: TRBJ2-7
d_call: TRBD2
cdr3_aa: CASSRDYSSEQYF
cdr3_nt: TGTGCCAGCAGCCGGGACTACTCCTCAGAGCAGTACTTC

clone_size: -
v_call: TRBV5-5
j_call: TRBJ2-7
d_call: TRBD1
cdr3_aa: CASTATGGSYEQYF
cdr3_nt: TGTGCCAGCACCGCGACAGGGGGATCCTACGAGCAGTACTTC

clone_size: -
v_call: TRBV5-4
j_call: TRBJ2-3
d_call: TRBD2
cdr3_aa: CASSLKVAGGLTDTQYF
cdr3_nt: TGTGCCAGCAGCTTGAAGGTAGCGGGGGGGCTGACAGATACGCAGTATTTT

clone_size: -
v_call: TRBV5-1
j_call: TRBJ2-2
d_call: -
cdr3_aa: CASSPRVLDYTGELFF
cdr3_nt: TGCGCCAGCAGCCCTCGGGTTCTAGATTACACCGGGGAGCTGTTTTTT

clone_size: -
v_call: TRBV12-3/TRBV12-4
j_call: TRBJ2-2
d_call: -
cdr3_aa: CASNGAATGELFF
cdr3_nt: TGTGCCAGCAATGGCGCGGCCACCGGGGAGCTGTTTTTT

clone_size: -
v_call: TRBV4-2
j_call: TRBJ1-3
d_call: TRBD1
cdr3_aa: CASRPGQRSGNTIYF
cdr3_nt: TGTGCCAGTCGCCCGGGACAGCGCTCTGGAAACACCATATATTTT

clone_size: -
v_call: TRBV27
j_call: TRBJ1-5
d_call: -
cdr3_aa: CASRWTASSNQPQHF
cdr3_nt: TGTGCCAGCAGGTGGACAGCGAGTAGCAATCAGCCCCAGCATTTT

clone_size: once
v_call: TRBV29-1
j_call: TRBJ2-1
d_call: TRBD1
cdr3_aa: CSVDETGGYNEQFF
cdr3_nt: TGCAGCGTTGATGAGACAGGGGGCTACAATGAGCAGTTCTTC

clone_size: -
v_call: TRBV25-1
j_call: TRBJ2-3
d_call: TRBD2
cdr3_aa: CASSPGLAADTQYF
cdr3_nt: TGTGCCAGCAGTCCTGGTCTAGCGGCAGATACGCAGTATTTT